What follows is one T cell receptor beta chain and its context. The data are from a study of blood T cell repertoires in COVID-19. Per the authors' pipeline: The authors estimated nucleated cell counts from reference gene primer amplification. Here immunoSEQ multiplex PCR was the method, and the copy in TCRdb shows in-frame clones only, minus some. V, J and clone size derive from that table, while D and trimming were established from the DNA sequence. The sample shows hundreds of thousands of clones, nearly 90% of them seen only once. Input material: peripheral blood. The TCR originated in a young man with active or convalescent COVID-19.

The CDR3: CASRNRVGNSPLHF. In nucleotides, the CDR3 is TGTGCCAGCAGAAACAGGGTTGGTAATTCACCCCTCCACTTT. The rearrangement joins TRBV6-5 to TRBJ1-6; TRBD1 might be the D (6 bases). Deletions cut 6 bases from V and 6 bases from J, with 12 bases between. CDR3 length: 14 residues. CDR1 is MNHEY, CDR2 SVGAGI, per germline.